This TCR beta chain emerged from a study of T cells in Graves' hyperthyroidism and ophthalmopathy. General study results and limits: Peripheral blood also featured most of the thyroid clonotypes expanded above 0.001.

A word on this clonotype: Its antigen is undetermined.

Among ophthalmopathy patients, the Clinical Activity Score reached at least 3, the NOSPECS grade reached at least 4, and duration remained under 3 months. The CDR3 length is 15 residues. Trimming cost V 3 bases and J 1 base, with 13 bases left between them. Germline CDR1 MGHRA, CDR2 YSYEKL. RNA transcripts served as the template for amplifying TCR beta CDR3 regions. RT-PCR in the first round (using the HTBI primer set) targeted the TCR CDR3. TCRdb passed the multiplex PCR reads through MiXCR, listing each CDR3 protein once. The table records about 640,000 distinct CDR3 sequences, more than 20% of them present only once.

The sample taken for sequencing was blood. This sequence joins TRBV4-1 and TRBJ2-7, with a possible D match to TRBD2 (5 bases). The sequence came from a man aged 25-40 years with Graves' ophthalmopathy. The CDR3 DNA sequence: TGCGCCAGCAGCCACCCAGCTAGCCCATCCTACGAGCAGTACTTC. It translates to CASSHPASPSYEQYF.